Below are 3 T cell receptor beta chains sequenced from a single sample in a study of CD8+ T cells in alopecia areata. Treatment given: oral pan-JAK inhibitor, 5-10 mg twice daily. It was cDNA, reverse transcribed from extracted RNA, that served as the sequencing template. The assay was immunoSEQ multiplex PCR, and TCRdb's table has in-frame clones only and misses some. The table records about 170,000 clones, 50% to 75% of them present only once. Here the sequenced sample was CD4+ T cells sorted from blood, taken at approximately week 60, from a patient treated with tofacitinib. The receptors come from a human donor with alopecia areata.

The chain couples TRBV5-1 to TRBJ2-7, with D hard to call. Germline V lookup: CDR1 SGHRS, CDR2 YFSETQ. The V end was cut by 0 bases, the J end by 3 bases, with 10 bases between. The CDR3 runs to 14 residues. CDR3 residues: CASSLGATLYEQYF. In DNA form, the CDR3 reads TGCGCCAGCAGCTTGGGGGCAACCCTCTACGAGCAGTACTTC.

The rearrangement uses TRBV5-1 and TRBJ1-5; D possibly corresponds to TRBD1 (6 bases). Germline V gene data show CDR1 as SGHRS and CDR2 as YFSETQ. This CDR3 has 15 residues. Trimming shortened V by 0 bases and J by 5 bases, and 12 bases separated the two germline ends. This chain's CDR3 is CASSLAGGHYQPQHF. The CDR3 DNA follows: TGCGCCAGCAGCTTGGCCGGGGGGCATTATCAGCCCCAGCATTTT.

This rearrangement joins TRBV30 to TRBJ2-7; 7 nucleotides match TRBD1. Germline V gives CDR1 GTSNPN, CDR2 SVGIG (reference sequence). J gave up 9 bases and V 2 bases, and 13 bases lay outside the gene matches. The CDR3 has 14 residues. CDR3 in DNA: TGTGCCTGGAGTAACAGGGGCCCAAGTGTGGGGCAGTACTTC. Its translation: CAWSNRGPSVGQYF.